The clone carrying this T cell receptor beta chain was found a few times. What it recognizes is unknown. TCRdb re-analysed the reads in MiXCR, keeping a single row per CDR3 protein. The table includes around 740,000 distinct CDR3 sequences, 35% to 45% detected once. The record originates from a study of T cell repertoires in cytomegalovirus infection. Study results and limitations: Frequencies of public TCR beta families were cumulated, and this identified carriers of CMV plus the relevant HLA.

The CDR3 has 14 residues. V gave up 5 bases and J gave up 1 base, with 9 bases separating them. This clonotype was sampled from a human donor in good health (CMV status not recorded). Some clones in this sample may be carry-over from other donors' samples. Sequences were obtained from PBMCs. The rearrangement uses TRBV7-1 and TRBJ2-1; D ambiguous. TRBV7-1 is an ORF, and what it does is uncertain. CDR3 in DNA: TGTGCCAGCAGCCTGGACCGGTCCTACAATGAGCAGTTCTTC. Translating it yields CASSLDRSYNEQFF.